The next 25 T cell receptor beta chains were all read from a single sample in a study of response to subunit inactivated influenza vaccine. Using its own MiXCR run on the RT-PCR reads, TCRdb lists one record per CDR3 protein. The table includes 550,000 to 600,000 distinct CDR3 sequences, 12% detected once. The material sequenced was PBMCs from blood, taken on the day of vaccination. These receptors were taken from a man aged 50 to 59 who received an inactivated influenza vaccine.

This clonotype was counted a few times. This chain links TRBV29-1 with TRBJ2-7; 12 bases match TRBD2. In germline, CDR1 is SQVTM, CDR2 ANQGSEA. This CDR3 has 15 amino acids. The J segment lost 0 bases and the V segment lost 4 bases, leaving 4 bases of the junction unmatched. The CDR3: CSVAGTSGSSYEQYF. The CDR3 bases are TGCAGCGTTGCCGGGACTAGCGGGTCCTCCTACGAGCAGTACTTC.

The rearrangement uses TRBV5-1 and TRBJ1-1, with a weak D call TRBD1 (6 bases). The germline CDR1 and CDR2 sequences are SGHRS and YFSETQ. The CDR3 spans 14 residues. V was shortened by 1 base and J by 6 bases, with 13 bases between the two germline ends. The CDR3 DNA sequence: TGCGCCAGCAGCTTGCACAGGGAGGAGGCTGAAGCTTTCTTT. Encoded protein: CASSLHREEAEAFF.

This clonotype was counted ten times or more. This chain joins TRBV7-2 and TRBJ2-7; the D call may be TRBD1 or TRBD2 (5 bases each). Trimming pared 5 bases from V and 3 bases from J, leaving 17 bases between. Germline V CDR1 and CDR2: SGHTA, FQGNSA. This CDR3 spans 15 amino acids. The CDR3 sequence is CASSLHSGADYEQYF. In DNA, the CDR3 is TGTGCCAGCAGCCTCCACTCCGGGGCGGACTACGAGCAGTACTTC.

The chain joins TRBV12-3 or TRBV12-4 to TRBJ2-2; D is ambiguous. The V gene lost 2 bases and the J gene lost 0 bases, with 7 bases spanning the gap. The CDR3 consists of 15 residues. The CDR3 region is CASSLYSPNTGELFF. In DNA form, the CDR3 reads TGTGCCAGCAGTTTATACAGCCCGAACACCGGGGAGCTGTTTTTT.

This clonotype came up many times. The chain recombines TRBV12-3 or TRBV12-4 with TRBJ1-3; D call uncertain. The V end was cut by 6 bases, the J end by 0 bases, with 18 bases between. The CDR3 has 17 amino acids. The CDR3, as DNA: TGTGCCAGCAGCCTACCCCCTGACCGCGCCTCTGGAAACACCATATATTTT. It translates to CASSLPPDRASGNTIYF.

This sequence joins TRBV20-1 and TRBJ2-1, with D possibly being TRBD2 (6 bases). The CDR3 sequence is 16 residues long. Germline CDR1 DFQATT, CDR2 SNEGSKA (reference sequence). CDR3 protein: CGGEAGGTLSYNEQFF. The CDR3 coding sequence is TGCGGAGGGGAGGCCGGGGGAACCCTCTCCTACAATGAGCAGTTCTTC.

The chain employs TRBV2 and TRBJ2-5, with 12 bases identical to TRBD1. This CDR3 contains 20 residues. The germline CDR1 and CDR2 sequences are SNHLY and FYNNEI. The V segment lost 6 bases and the J segment 6 bases; nucleotides outside the gene matches: 23. The CDR3 region has the DNA TGTGCCAGCAGCCCCCGGGTGTCGGGACAGGGGGCAGGATTTAGAAAGACCCAGTACTTC. This translates into CASSPRVSGQGAGFRKTQYF.

The chain recombines TRBV6-6 with TRBJ2-1; 7 bases match TRBD1. The CDR3 is 13 residues long. Unmatched junction bases numbered 2, after V lost 4 bases and J lost 5 bases. CDR1 and CDR2 (germline): MNHNY, SVGAGI (reference sequence). The CDR3 loop is CASSWGQNNEQFF. In DNA, the CDR3 is TGTGCCAGCAGTTGGGGACAGAACAATGAGCAGTTCTTC.

In its sample, this clonotype was seen a few times. This sequence joins TRBV7-6 and TRBJ2-5; TRBD2 agrees at 10 bases. This CDR3 has 20 residues. Trimming took 0 bases from V and 5 from J; bases not matched to a gene: 18. CDR1 SGHVS and CDR2 FNYEAQ come from the germline V gene. The CDR3 nucleotides read TGTGCCAGCAGCTTAGCGTCGGGTCTAGCGGGGGAGAAAGGAACGGAGACCCAGTACTTC. This translates into CASSLASGLAGEKGTETQYF.

The chain employs TRBV6-2 or TRBV6-3 and TRBJ2-1, with 7 bases matching TRBD2. The CDR3 spans 15 residues. The V and J ends lost 7 bases and 6 bases, in that order; junction bases with no gene match: 12. Germline V gene data show CDR1 as MNHEY and CDR2 as SVGEGT. CDR3 sequence (DNA): TGTGCCAGCACCCCGGCGGCGGGAGTTGGCAATGAGCAGTTCTTC. Residues: CASTPAAGVGNEQFF.

This clonotype showed up just a few times. V is TRBV28 and J is TRBJ2-2, with D uncertain. CDR1 and CDR2 from the germline V gene are MDHEN and SYDVKM. With 5 bases removed from V and 5 bases from J, the gap between germline ends came to 15 bases. The CDR3 has 15 amino acids. The CDR3 bases are TGTGCCAGCAGTCCCCTCGCCGACGCTACCGGGGAGCTGTTTTTT. Amino acids: CASSPLADATGELFF.

This clonotype was observed many times. V and J are TRBV2 and TRBJ2-7, with 7 nucleotides matching TRBD2. There are 13 residues in the CDR3. The J segment lost 6 bases and the V segment lost 4 bases, leaving 6 bases of the junction unmatched. From germline, CDR1 is SNHLY and CDR2 FYNNEI. This CDR3 is CASSGTRAGEQYF. The DNA for the CDR3 is TGTGCCAGCAGTGGGACTAGGGCTGGCGAGCAGTACTTC.

Ten or more counts support this clonotype. V is TRBV6-5 and J is TRBJ2-7; 7 positions match TRBD2. CDR3 length: 11 amino acids. Per the germline V gene, CDR1 is MNHEY and CDR2 is SVGAGI. Germline trimming cut 6 bases from V and 7 bases from J; bases unmatched to any gene: 3. This chain's CDR3 is CASSGGWEQYF. The CDR3 DNA is TGTGCCAGCAGCGGGGGGTGGGAGCAGTACTTC.

The genes are TRBV2 and TRBJ1-4; a possible D gene is TRBD1 (5 bases). Per germline, CDR1 SNHLY and CDR2 FYNNEI. The length of the CDR3 is 14 residues. Trimming cost V 3 bases and J 3 bases, with 8 bases left between them. CDR3: CASSEGRANEKLFF. The CDR3 DNA reads as TGTGCCAGCAGTGAGGGCAGGGCTAATGAAAAACTGTTTTTT. Looking up the rest from reference TRBV2 and TRBJ1-4 gives the full variable domain: EPEVTQTPSHQVTQMGQEVILRCVPISNHLYFYWYRQILGQKVEFLVSFYNNEISEKSEIFDDQFSVERPDGSNFTLKIRSTKLEDSAMYFCASSEGRANEKLFFGSGTQLSVL.

This clonotype appeared a few times. The J gene is TRBJ2-1, the V gene TRBV20-1, with TRBD2 matching 7 bases. Germline CDR1 and CDR2: DFQATT and SNEGSKA (reference sequence). J gave up 2 bases and V 3 bases, and 7 bases lay outside the gene matches. The CDR3 sequence is 15 residues long. CDR3 sequence reads: CSARGYSGPYNEQFF. The DNA for the CDR3 is TGCAGTGCTAGGGGGTATAGCGGGCCCTACAATGAGCAGTTCTTC.

This clonotype was seen only a few times. The rearrangement uses TRBV12-3 or TRBV12-4 and TRBJ2-3; weak D call: TRBD2 (6 bases). This CDR3 comprises 13 residues. The V end was cut by 8 bases, the J end by 2 bases, with 11 bases between. CDR3: CASRDSLTDTQYF. As DNA, the CDR3 is TGTGCCAGCCGGGACTCACTCACAGATACGCAGTATTTT.

This clonotype was recorded at least ten times. This chain uses TRBV12-3 or TRBV12-4 with TRBJ2-3, with 7 bases that match TRBD1. The CDR3 totals 12 residues. J lost 9 bases, V lost 6 bases, and 6 bases had no gene match. The CDR3 sequence is CASRRQGLTQYF. For the CDR3, the DNA is TGTGCCAGCAGACGACAGGGTCTGACGCAGTATTTT.

This chain uses TRBV12-3 or TRBV12-4 with TRBJ1-1, with D unresolved. V was shortened by 5 bases and J by 6 bases, with 22 bases between the two germline ends. CDR3 length: 16 amino acids. CDR3 bases: TGTGCCAGCAGTCACCGGGCTCGAAAGGTGGCTCCTGAAGCTTTCTTT. Translated: CASSHRARKVAPEAFF.

A word on this clonotype: Sequence at one end of the junction differs from germline and may be a read error. This sequence joins TRBV20-1 and TRBJ2-1, with 9 bases lining up with TRBD2. The CDR3 spans 17 residues. The V gene's germline CDR1 is DFQATT and CDR2 SNEGSKA (reference sequence). The CDR3 nucleotides read TGCTGTGCTAGAGATAGCGGGGGTGTCAGCTCCTACAATGAGCAGTTCTTC. It is translated as CCARDSGGVSSYNEQFF.

This clonotype was observed a handful of times. This rearrangement joins TRBV10-3 to TRBJ2-3; possibly TRBD2 for D (6 bases). This CDR3 spans 15 amino acids. Germline lookup yields CDR1 ENHRY and CDR2 SYGVKD. The ends were cut back, 4 bases at V and 4 bases at J, with 15 bases in the middle. CDR3 sequence: CAISVDIPGADTQYF. CDR3 nucleotides: TGTGCCATCAGTGTGGACATCCCGGGGGCAGATACGCAGTATTTT.

The chain couples TRBV5-1 to TRBJ2-1; 7 nucleotides align to TRBD2. The CDR3 runs to 22 residues. Looked up from germline, CDR1 is SGHRS and CDR2 is YFSETQ. V lost 2 bases, J lost 5 bases, and 28 bases stayed unmatched. The CDR3 loop is CASSFPTRHRVGPGRKNNEQFF. The CDR3 bases are TGCGCCAGCAGCTTTCCTACAAGGCATCGGGTGGGGCCCGGGAGGAAAAACAATGAGCAGTTCTTC.

The table lists this clonotype with a few counts. This chain joins TRBV7-4 and TRBJ1-5; D is unresolved. Germline lookup yields CDR1 SGHVT and CDR2 SQSDAQ. The CDR3 runs 16 residues. V was shortened by 0 bases and J by 1 base, with 10 bases between the two germline ends. CDR3 DNA sequence: TGTGCCAGCAGCTTAGCCGCCACCGACAGCAATCAGCCCCAGCATTTT. Protein product: CASSLAATDSNQPQHF.

This chain uses TRBV4-3 with TRBJ2-7; 13 bases agree with TRBD2. The better agreement between TRBJ2-1 and the DNA end casts doubt on the J call. CDR3 length: 16 residues. CDR1 and CDR2 (germline): LGHNA, YSLEER. The CDR3 coding sequence is TGCGCCAGCAGCCGCGCCGGGACTAGCGGGATGAGCGAGCAGTTCTTC. As protein: CASSRAGTSGMSEQFF.

The V gene is TRBV3-1, the J gene TRBJ2-1; maybe TRBD1 (6 bases). CDR1 LGHDT and CDR2 YNNKEL come from the germline V gene (reference sequence). This CDR3 contains 15 residues. Trimming stripped 3 bases from V and 2 bases from J, with 11 bases between. For the CDR3, the DNA is TGTGCCAGCAGCCAGGGGGCCCCAACCTACAATGAGCAGTTCTTC. This gives the protein CASSQGAPTYNEQFF.

This clonotype came up a few times. The chain joins TRBV19 to TRBJ1-5; 8 bases line up with TRBD1. This CDR3 contains 16 residues. With V trimmed by 3 bases and J by 6 bases, 10 bases remained unmatched. Germline CDR1 reads LNHDA; CDR2 reads SQIVND (reference sequence). In DNA form, the CDR3 reads TGTGCCAGTAGTATTTCGGCAGGGGGCGCGATTCAGCCCCAGCATTTT. Translating it yields CASSISAGGAIQPQHF.